This TCR beta chain was obtained from a study of T cells in Graves' hyperthyroidism and ophthalmopathy. Researchers took RNA transcripts and amplified the TCR beta CDR3 regions from them. First-round RT-PCR targeting the TCR CDR3 was performed with the HTBI primer set. One entry per CDR3 protein results from TCRdb running MiXCR on the multiplex PCR reads. The table lists approximately 690,000 distinct CDR3 sequences, 14% of them singletons. The germline V gene encodes CDR1 SGHTS and CDR2 YDEGEE. Trimming removed 1 base at V and 7 bases at J, with 6 bases between. The CDR3 is 13 residues long. Lactation, pregnancy, other autoimmune disease or uncontrolled infection excluded patients.

This sequence originates from a woman aged 45 to 65 with Graves' ophthalmopathy. Sequencing input: blood. This sequence joins TRBV5-8 and TRBJ1-6, with D unclear. This CDR3 is CASSLMVNSPLHF. CDR3 DNA: TGTGCCAGCAGCTTGATGGTGAATTCACCCCTCCACTTT.